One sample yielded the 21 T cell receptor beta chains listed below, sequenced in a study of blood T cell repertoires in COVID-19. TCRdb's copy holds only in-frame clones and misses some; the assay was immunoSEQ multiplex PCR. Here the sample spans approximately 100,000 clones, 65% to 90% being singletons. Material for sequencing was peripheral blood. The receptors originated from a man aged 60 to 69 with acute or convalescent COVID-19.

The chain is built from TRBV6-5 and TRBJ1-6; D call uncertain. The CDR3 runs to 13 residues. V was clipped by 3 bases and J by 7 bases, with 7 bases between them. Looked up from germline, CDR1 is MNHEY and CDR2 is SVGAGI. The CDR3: CASSYTGNSPLHF. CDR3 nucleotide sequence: TGTGCCAGCAGTTATACGGGGAATTCACCCCTCCACTTT.

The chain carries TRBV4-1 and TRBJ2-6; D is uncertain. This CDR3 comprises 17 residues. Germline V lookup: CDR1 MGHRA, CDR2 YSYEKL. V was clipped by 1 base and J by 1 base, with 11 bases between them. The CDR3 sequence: CASSQVSSGSGANVLTF. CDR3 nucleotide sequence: TGCGCCAGCAGCCAAGTTAGTTCCGGGTCTGGGGCCAACGTCCTGACTTTC.

The CDR3 region has the DNA TGCGCCAGCAGCGACGGGGGGGACAATGAGCAGTTCTTC. It specifies CASSDGGDNEQFF. The J gene is TRBJ2-1, the V gene TRBV4-3; TRBD2 agrees at 8 bases. The CDR3 is made up of 13 amino acids. The V gene end was trimmed by 5 bases and the J gene end by 5 bases; junction bases not matched to a gene: 2. CDR1 and CDR2 from the germline V gene are LGHNA and YSLEER.

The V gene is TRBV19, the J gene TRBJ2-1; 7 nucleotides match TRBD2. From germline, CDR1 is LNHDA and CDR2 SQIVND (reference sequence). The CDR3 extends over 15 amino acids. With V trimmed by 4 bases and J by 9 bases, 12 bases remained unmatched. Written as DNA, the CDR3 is TGTGCCAGTAGTAAGGGGTCCGCGGGGGACCGTGAGCAGTTCTTC. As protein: CASSKGSAGDREQFF.

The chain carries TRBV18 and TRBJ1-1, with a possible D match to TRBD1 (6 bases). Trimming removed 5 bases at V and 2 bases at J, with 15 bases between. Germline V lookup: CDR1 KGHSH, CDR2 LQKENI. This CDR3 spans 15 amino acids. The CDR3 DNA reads TGTGCCAGCTCAAATTCGGGACACGGTAACACTGAAGCTTTCTTT. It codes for CASSNSGHGNTEAFF.

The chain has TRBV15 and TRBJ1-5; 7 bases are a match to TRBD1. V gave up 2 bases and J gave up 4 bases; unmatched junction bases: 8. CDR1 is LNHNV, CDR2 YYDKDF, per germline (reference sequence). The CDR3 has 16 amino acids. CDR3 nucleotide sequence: TGTGCCACCAGCAGAAGGACAGGCGCCTTTAATCAGCCCCAGCATTTT. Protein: CATSRRTGAFNQPQHF.

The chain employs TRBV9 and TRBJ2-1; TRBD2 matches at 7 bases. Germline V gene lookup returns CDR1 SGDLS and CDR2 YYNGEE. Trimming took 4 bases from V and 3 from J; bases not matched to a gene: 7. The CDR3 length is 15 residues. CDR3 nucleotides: TGTGCCAGCAGCCCGGGAAGCGGGGACTACAATGAGCAGTTCTTC. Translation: CASSPGSGDYNEQFF.

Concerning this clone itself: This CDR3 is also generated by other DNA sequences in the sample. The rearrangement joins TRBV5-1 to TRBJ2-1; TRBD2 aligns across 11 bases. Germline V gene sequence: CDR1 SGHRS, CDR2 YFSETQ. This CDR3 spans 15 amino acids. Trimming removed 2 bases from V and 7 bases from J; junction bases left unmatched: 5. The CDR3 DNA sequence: TGCGCCAGCAGCTTTAGCGGGGGGGCTTATAATGAGCAGTTCTTC. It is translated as CASSFSGGAYNEQFF.

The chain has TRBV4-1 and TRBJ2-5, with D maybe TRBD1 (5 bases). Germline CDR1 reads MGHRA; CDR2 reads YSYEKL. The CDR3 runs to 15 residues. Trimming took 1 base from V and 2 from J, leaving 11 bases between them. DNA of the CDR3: TGCGCCAGCAGCCAAGGGACGCAGGGTCAAGAGACCCAGTACTTC. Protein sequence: CASSQGTQGQETQYF.

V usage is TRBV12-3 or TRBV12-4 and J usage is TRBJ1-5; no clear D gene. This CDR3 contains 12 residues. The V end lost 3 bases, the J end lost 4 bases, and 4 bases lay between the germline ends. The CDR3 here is CASSFLNQPQHF. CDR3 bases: TGTGCCAGCAGTTTCCTTAATCAGCCCCAGCATTTT.

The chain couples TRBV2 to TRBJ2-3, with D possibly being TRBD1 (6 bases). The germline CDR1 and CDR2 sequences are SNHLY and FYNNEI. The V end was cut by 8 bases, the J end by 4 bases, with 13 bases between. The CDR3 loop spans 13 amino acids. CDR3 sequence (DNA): TGTGCCAGCTCCAGGGGCTTACCAGATACGCAGTATTTT. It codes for CASSRGLPDTQYF.

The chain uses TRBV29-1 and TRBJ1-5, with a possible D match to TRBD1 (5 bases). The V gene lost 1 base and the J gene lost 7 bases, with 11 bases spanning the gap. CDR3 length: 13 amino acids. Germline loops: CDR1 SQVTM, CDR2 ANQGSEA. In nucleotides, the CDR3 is TGCAGCGTTGAAGGAACAGCAGGGCAGCCCCAGCATTTT. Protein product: CSVEGTAGQPQHF.

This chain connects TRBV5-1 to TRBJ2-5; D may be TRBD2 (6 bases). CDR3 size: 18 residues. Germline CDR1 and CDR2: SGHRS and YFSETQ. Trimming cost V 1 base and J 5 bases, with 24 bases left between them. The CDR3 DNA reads TGCGCCAGCAGCTTGAGGGTAGCGCAGAGCCGTGGAGGGGAGACCCAGTACTTC. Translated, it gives CASSLRVAQSRGGETQYF.

This CDR3 reads CASSVESERTSSYEQYF. The CDR3 bases are TGTGCCAGCAGCGTAGAGTCCGAGCGGACCTCTTCCTACGAGCAGTACTTC. The genes are TRBV9 and TRBJ2-7; a possible D gene is TRBD2 (5 bases). CDR1 is SGDLS and CDR2 is YYNGEE in the germline V gene. V lost 0 bases and J 1 base, leaving 17 bases between the germline ends. The CDR3 spans 17 residues.

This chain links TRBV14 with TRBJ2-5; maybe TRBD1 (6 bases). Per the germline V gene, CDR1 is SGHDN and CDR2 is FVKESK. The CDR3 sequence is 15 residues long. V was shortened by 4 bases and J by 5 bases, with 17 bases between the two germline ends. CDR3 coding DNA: TGTGCCAGCAGCCTGGCGGGTCTGGGGGCGGAGACCCAGTACTTC. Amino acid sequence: CASSLAGLGAETQYF. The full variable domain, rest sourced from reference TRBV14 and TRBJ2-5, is EAGVTQFPSHSVIEKGQTVTLRCDPISGHDNLYWYRRVMGKEIKFLLHFVKESKQDESGMPNNRFLAERTGGTYSTLKVQPAELEDSGVYFCASSLAGLGAETQYFGPGTRLLVL.

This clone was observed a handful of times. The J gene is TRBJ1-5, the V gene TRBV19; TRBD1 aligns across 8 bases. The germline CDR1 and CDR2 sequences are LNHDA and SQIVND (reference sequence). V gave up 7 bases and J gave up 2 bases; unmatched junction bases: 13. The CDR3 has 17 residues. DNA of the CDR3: TGTGCCAGTAATGATAGGACAGGGACCTCTGGCAATCAGCCCCAGCATTTT. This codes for CASNDRTGTSGNQPQHF.

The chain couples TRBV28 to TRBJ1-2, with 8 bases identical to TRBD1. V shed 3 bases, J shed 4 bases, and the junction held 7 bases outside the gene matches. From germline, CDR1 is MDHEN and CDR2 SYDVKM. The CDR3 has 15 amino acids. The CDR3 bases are TGTGCCAGCAGTTTGGCAACAACAGGGGGCTATGGCTACACCTTC. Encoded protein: CASSLATTGGYGYTF.

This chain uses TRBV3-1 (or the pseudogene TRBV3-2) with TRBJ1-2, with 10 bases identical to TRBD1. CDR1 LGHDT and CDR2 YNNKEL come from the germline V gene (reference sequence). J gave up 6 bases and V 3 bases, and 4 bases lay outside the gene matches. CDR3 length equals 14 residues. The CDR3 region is CASSHQGQGDGYTF. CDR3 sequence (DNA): TGTGCCAGCAGCCATCAAGGACAGGGGGATGGCTACACCTTC.

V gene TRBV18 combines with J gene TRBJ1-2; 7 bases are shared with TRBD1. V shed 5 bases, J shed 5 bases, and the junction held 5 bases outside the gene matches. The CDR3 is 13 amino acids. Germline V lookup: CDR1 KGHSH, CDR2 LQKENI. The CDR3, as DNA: TGTGCCAGCTCAGGACAGGAGAGTTATGGCTACACCTTC. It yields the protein CASSGQESYGYTF.

CDR3 in DNA: TGCAGCGCCTTCAAAAACAGGGGGATCGCTGAAGCTTTCTTT. This encodes CSAFKNRGIAEAFF. The V call is TRBV29-1, the J call TRBJ1-1; 8 bases line up with TRBD1. Trimming at V came to 7 bases and at J to 6 bases, leaving 13 bases not matched to a gene. The CDR3 contains 14 residues. Germline-derived CDR1 and CDR2 are SQVTM and ANQGSEA.

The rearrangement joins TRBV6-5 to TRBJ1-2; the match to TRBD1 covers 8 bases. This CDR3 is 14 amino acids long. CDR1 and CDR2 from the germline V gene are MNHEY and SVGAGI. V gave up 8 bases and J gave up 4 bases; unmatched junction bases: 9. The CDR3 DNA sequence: TGTGCCAGCGGAATGACAGGGGTGAGCTATGGCTACACCTTC. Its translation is CASGMTGVSYGYTF.